The source of this TCR beta chain is a study of blood T cell repertoires in COVID-19. Study summary: Material from acute and convalescent COVID-19 was sourced from the United States, Italy and Spain. The cDNA or gDNA used as material had been derived from T cells, B-cell-depleted T cells, or PBMCs.

In the original workflow: It was from reference gene primer amplification that nucleated cell counts were estimated. Clones were sequenced by immunoSEQ multiplex PCR, and TCRdb holds only the in-frame ones, with some missing. V and J calls and clone size are given by that table; D and trimming were obtained from the DNA. Of tens of thousands of clones listed, around nine tenths are singletons. This TCR derives from a woman older than 75 with active or convalescent COVID-19. Input material: peripheral blood.

CDR3 bases: TGTGCCAGCAGCCGCCTGGGACAGGCGTACTACGAGCAGTACTTC. Its protein is CASSRLGQAYYEQYF. The gene calls are TRBV28 and TRBJ2-7, with TRBD1 identical over 8 bases. The CDR3 runs 15 residues. Germline V gene data show CDR1 as MDHEN and CDR2 as SYDVKM. The junction had 10 bases not matched to a gene; V was cut back by 6 bases and J by 3 bases.